A single sample is the source of the 17 T cell receptor beta chains below, sequenced in a study of brain T cells in children with intractable seizures (dated by TCRdb to the early 2020s). What the time point label conveys for this sample: blood from clinic visit 5 months post-surgery; TSC patient then seizure free. Library prep was done by the immunoSEQ multiplex PCR assay. Held by TCRdb, this immuneACCESS table contains in-frame sequences only and omits some clones. Under half of the omission traces to an unresolved V gene where checked; the cause of the rest is unknown. The sample data list about 320,000 clones, and over 85% of these were observed just once. 4.5% to 7% of the sample is held by the ten biggest clonotypes. The specimen comprised peripheral blood, sampled 4 to 5 months after surgery. These receptors originate from a boy under three years old with tuberous sclerosis and intractable seizures.

CDR3 loop: CAWTEGRYYGYTF. The CDR3, as DNA: TGTGCCTGGACCGAGGGCAGGTACTATGGCTACACCTTC. This rearrangement joins TRBV30 to TRBJ1-2; the D is unclear. Germline CDR1 GTSNPN, CDR2 SVGIG (reference sequence). The length of the CDR3 is 13 residues. V was clipped by 4 bases and J by 3 bases, with 12 bases between them.

The V gene is TRBV5-4, the J gene TRBJ1-1; the match to TRBD1 covers 7 bases. V lost 1 base and J lost 7; bases outside the gene matches: 10. Per the germline V gene, CDR1 is SGHNT and CDR2 is YYREEE (reference sequence). The CDR3 has 15 amino acids. The CDR3 region is CASSLQGGGGYEAFF. The CDR3 coding sequence is TGTGCCAGCAGCTTGCAAGGGGGCGGAGGCTATGAAGCTTTCTTT.

J is TRBJ2-5 and V is TRBV10-3; possible D gene TRBD2, 6 bases. Germline lookup yields CDR1 ENHRY and CDR2 SYGVKD. This CDR3 comprises 15 residues. The V gene lost 11 bases and the J gene lost 5 bases, with 24 bases spanning the gap. The CDR3 is CASQASAGSRETQYF. The DNA of the CDR3 is TGTGCCTCACAGGCTAGCGCAGGGAGTAGGGAGACCCAGTACTTC.

The V gene is TRBV12-5, the J gene TRBJ1-2, with D possibly being TRBD1 (5 bases). The V end was cut by 7 bases, the J end by 2 bases, with 17 bases between. CDR3 size: 15 residues. From germline, CDR1 is LGHNT and CDR2 FRNRAP. The CDR3: CASAPGGLGNYGYTF. CDR3 DNA: TGTGCTAGTGCCCCGGGGGGTCTAGGCAACTATGGCTACACCTTC.

Only one count was recorded for this clone. In DNA form, the CDR3 reads TGCGCCAGCAGAGATTTTAGGGTTAATTCACCCCTCCACTTT. Translated, it gives CASRDFRVNSPLHF. The chain combines TRBV5-1 with TRBJ1-6; D unclear. CDR1 and CDR2 (germline): SGHRS, YFSETQ. CDR3 size: 14 residues. Trimming cost V 5 bases and J 6 bases, with 12 bases left between them.

V gene TRBV25-1 combines with J gene TRBJ2-7; D not resolved. Germline V CDR1 and CDR2: MGHDK, SYGVNS. V was shortened by 2 bases and J by 0 bases, with 2 bases between the two germline ends. The CDR3 contains 12 residues. CDR3 DNA sequence: TGTGCCAGCAGTGAAGGCTCCTACGAGCAGTACTTC. It yields the protein CASSEGSYEQYF.

V and J are TRBV5-1 and TRBJ2-5; D possibly matches TRBD1 or TRBD2 (5 bases each). The CDR3 totals 14 residues. V gave up 4 bases and J gave up 5 bases, with 15 bases separating them. The germline CDR1 and CDR2 sequences are SGHRS and YFSETQ. This chain's CDR3 is CASSLGTIGETQYF. The DNA for the CDR3 is TGCGCCAGCAGCCTTGGGACGATCGGTGAGACCCAGTACTTC. Drawing the rest from reference TRBV5-1 and TRBJ2-5, the complete variable domain is KAGVTQTPRYLIKTRGQQVTLSCSPISGHRSVSWYQQTPGQGLQFLFEYFSETQRNKGNFPGRFSGRQFSNSRSEMNVSTLELGDSALYLCASSLGTIGETQYFGPGTRLLVL.

This CDR3 is CASSLKQGYTGELFF. The CDR3 nucleotides are TGCGCCAGCAGCTTGAAGCAGGGGTACACCGGGGAGCTGTTTTTT. The chain carries TRBV5-1 and TRBJ2-2, with a tentative D call TRBD1 (6 bases). V shed 1 base and J shed 3 bases, with 10 bases lying between them. This CDR3 contains 15 residues. Germline V CDR1 and CDR2: SGHRS, YFSETQ.

The rearrangement links TRBV19 to TRBJ1-1; D uncertain. There are 15 residues in the CDR3. V lost 6 bases to trimming and J lost 4 bases, with 18 bases between them. Germline V CDR1 and CDR2: LNHDA, SQIVND (reference sequence). The CDR3 DNA reads TGTGCCAGTAGAACATCGGGCCCGGACCGCACTGAAGCTTTCTTT. Translated: CASRTSGPDRTEAFF.

The rearrangement uses TRBV6-5 and TRBJ1-1, with D perhaps matching TRBD1 (5 bases). The CDR3 consists of 12 residues. Germline CDR1 MNHEY, CDR2 SVGAGI. Trimming pared 11 bases from V and 1 base from J, leaving 11 bases between. The CDR3 sequence: CAGGRGNTEAFF. CDR3 nucleotide sequence: TGTGCCGGGGGTCGGGGGAACACTGAAGCTTTCTTT.

The chain uses TRBV3-1 (or the pseudogene TRBV3-2) and TRBJ2-1, with 9 bases identical to TRBD2. The CDR3 has 23 residues. Germline values: CDR1 LGHDT, CDR2 YNNKEL (reference sequence). The V gene end was trimmed by 0 bases and the J gene end by 2 bases; junction bases not matched to a gene: 23. The CDR3 DNA is TGTGCCAGCAGCCAAGAAAGTTTGGTGGAGGGACTAGCTTGGGTGCATCCCTACAATGAGCAGTTCTTC. Translation gives CASSQESLVEGLAWVHPYNEQFF.

The chain uses TRBV11-3 and TRBJ2-7, with unresolved D. The germline V gene has CDR1 SGHNT and CDR2 YENEEA. V lost 1 base, J lost 0 bases, and 13 bases lay in between. The CDR3 spans 16 residues. The CDR3, as DNA: TGTGCCAGCAGCTTAGTCGGCCCGCGCCTCTCCTACGAGCAGTACTTC. Protein sequence: CASSLVGPRLSYEQYF.

V and J are TRBV7-2 and TRBJ2-2, with TRBD2 matching 8 bases. The CDR3 loop spans 15 amino acids. Per germline, CDR1 SGHTA and CDR2 FQGNSA. The ends lost 5 bases at V and 6 bases at J; junction bases unmatched: 8. The CDR3 bases are TGTGCCAGCAGCACGGCGGGGGGCCCGCCCGGGGAGCTGTTTTTT. Translated: CASSTAGGPPGELFF.

The chain combines TRBV6-5 with TRBJ1-6; tentative D call: TRBD1 (5 bases). Trimming shortened V by 5 bases and J by 3 bases, and 11 bases separated the two germline ends. CDR3 length: 15 residues. Germline CDR1 is MNHEY and CDR2 is SVGAGI. The CDR3 DNA is TGTGCCAGCAGTAGGGGTGGGGACTATAATTCACCCCTCCACTTT. This sequence encodes CASSRGGDYNSPLHF.

The gene calls are TRBV7-8 and TRBJ1-5; a possible D gene is TRBD1 (5 bases). CDR3 size: 17 residues. Germline V CDR1 and CDR2: SGHVS, FQNEAQ. V dropped 0 bases and J dropped 4 bases, with 16 bases sitting between them. The CDR3 DNA reads TGTGCCAGCAGCTTAGCAAGGGACGGACGGTTTAATCAGCCCCAGCATTTT. Encoded protein: CASSLARDGRFNQPQHF. Full variable domain (rest looked up from reference TRBV7-8 and TRBJ1-5): GAGVSQSPRYKVAKRGQDVALRCDPISGHVSLFWYQQALGQGPEFLTYFQNEAQLDKSGLPSDRFFAERPEGSVSTLKIQRTQQEDSAVYLCASSLARDGRFNQPQHFGDGTRLSIL.

The chain recombines TRBV5-1 with TRBJ1-1; D is possibly TRBD1 (6 bases). V shed 4 bases and J shed 1 base, with 14 bases lying between them. Germline CDR1 reads SGHRS; CDR2 reads YFSETQ. The CDR3 runs 15 residues. The CDR3 region is CASSPGGAGNTEAFF. CDR3 DNA sequence: TGCGCCAGCAGCCCCGGGGGCGCGGGGAACACTGAAGCTTTCTTT.

The V call is TRBV19, the J call TRBJ1-1; possibly TRBD1 for D (5 bases). Germline loops: CDR1 LNHDA, CDR2 SQIVND (reference sequence). The CDR3 extends over 15 amino acids. V lost 2 bases and J 5 bases, leaving 15 bases between the germline ends. The CDR3 protein is CASSISYGAKTEAFF. As DNA, the CDR3 is TGTGCCAGTAGTATATCGTATGGGGCGAAGACTGAAGCTTTCTTT.